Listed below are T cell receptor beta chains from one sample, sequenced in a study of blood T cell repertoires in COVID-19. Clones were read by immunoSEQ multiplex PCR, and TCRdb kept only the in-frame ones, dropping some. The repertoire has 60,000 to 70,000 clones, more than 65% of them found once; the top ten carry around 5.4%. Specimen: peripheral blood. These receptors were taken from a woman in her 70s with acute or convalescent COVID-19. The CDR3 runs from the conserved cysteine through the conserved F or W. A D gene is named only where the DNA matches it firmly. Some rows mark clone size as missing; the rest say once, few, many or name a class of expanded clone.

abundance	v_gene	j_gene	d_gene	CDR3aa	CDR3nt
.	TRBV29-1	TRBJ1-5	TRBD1	CSVGDRGQPQHF	TGCAGCGTTGGGGACAGGGGGCAGCCCCAGCATTTT
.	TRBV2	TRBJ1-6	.	CASSLGTGNSPLHF	TGTGCCAGCAGTCTCGGGACTGGGAATTCACCCCTCCACTTT
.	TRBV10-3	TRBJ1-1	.	CAISESGGNTEAFF	TGTGCCATCAGTGAGAGCGGAGGTAACACTGAAGCTTTCTTT
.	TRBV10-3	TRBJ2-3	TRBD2	CAIRGLAGGRDTQYF	TGTGCCATCAGAGGACTAGCGGGGGGGCGGGATACGCAGTATTTT
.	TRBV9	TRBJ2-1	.	CASSAQNNEQFF	TGTGCCAGCAGCGCCCAAAACAATGAGCAGTTCTTC
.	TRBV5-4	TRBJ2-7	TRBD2	CASSFDSAPAGGYEQYF	TGTGCCAGCAGCTTTGATAGTGCGCCGGCGGGGGGCTACGAGCAGTACTTC
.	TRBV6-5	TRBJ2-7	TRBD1	CASSYPGTAPYEQYF	TGTGCCAGCAGTTACCCTGGGACAGCGCCCTACGAGCAGTACTTC
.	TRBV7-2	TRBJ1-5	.	CASSLVSTGLAQPQHF	TGTGCCAGCAGCTTAGTGTCTACAGGGCTGGCTCAGCCCCAGCATTTT
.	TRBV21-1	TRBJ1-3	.	CASSKVGRGFGNTIYF	TGTGCCAGCAGCAAAGTAGGCAGGGGTTTTGGAAACACCATATATTTT
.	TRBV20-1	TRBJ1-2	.	CSARDSLGYTF	TGCAGTGCTAGAGATAGCCTGGGCTACACCTTC
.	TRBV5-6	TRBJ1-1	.	CASSFTGPGSAEAFF	TGTGCCAGCAGTTTTACAGGGCCGGGCTCCGCTGAAGCTTTCTTT
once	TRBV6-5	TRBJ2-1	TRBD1	CASAGTGFYNEQFF	TGTGCCAGTGCCGGGACAGGGTTCTACAATGAGCAGTTCTTC
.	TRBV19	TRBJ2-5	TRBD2	CASSILAGKGETQYF	TGTGCCAGTAGTATCCTAGCGGGGAAGGGTGAGACCCAGTACTTC
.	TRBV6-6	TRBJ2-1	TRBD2	CASRLPGGAEDEQFF	TGTGCCAGCAGACTGCCCGGGGGGGCGGAGGATGAGCAGTTCTTC
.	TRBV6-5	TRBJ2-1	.	CASSASSYNEQFF	TGTGCCAGCAGCGCGAGCTCCTACAATGAGCAGTTCTTC
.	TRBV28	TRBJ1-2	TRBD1	CASSARGRDGYTF	TGTGCCAGCAGCGCCAGGGGGCGCGATGGCTACACCTTC
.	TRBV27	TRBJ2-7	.	CASKSRDTVYEQYF	TGTGCCAGCAAGAGCCGGGACACCGTCTACGAGCAGTACTTC
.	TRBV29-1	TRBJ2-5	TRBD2	CSVVEAAGGGETQYF	TGCAGCGTTGTTGAGGCAGCGGGGGGCGGGGAGACCCAGTACTTC
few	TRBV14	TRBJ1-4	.	CASRADGGNEKLFF	TGTGCCAGCCGAGCGGACGGGGGGAATGAAAAACTGTTTTTT
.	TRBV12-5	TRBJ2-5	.	CASGPVGETQYF	TGTGCTAGTGGTCCCGTCGGAGAGACCCAGTACTTC
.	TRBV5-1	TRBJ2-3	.	CASSIQGYGTDTQYF	TGCGCCAGCAGTATCCAGGGTTATGGCACAGATACGCAGTATTTT
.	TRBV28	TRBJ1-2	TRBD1	CASRAGTGNGYTF	TGTGCCAGCAGAGCCGGGACAGGGAATGGCTACACCTTC
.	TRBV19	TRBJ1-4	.	CASIPSHSATNEKLFF	TGTGCCAGTATTCCCTCCCACAGTGCAACTAATGAAAAACTGTTTTTT
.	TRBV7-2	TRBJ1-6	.	CASSLSPNSPLHF	TGTGCCAGCAGCTTGAGCCCGAATTCACCCCTCCACTTT
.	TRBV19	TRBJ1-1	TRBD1	CASHGGTGVNTEAFF	TGTGCCAGCCATGGGGGGACAGGCGTCAACACTGAAGCTTTCTTT
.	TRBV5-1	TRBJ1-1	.	CASSGTVQDTEAFF	TGCGCCAGCAGCGGTACAGTACAGGACACTGAAGCTTTCTTT
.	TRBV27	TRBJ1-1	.	CASSFQQGYEAFF	TGTGCCAGCAGTTTCCAGCAGGGTTATGAAGCTTTCTTT
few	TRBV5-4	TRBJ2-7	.	CASSPTGGRNEQYF	TGTGCCAGCAGCCCTACGGGGGGCAGGAACGAGCAGTACTTC